This T cell receptor (beta chain) was recorded in a study of blood T cell repertoires in COVID-19. This CDR3 comprises 14 residues. V shed 6 bases and J 4 bases; nucleotides not matched to a gene: 8. The germline gives CDR1 SGHNT, CDR2 YENEEA. Libraries were prepared by immunoSEQ multiplex PCR; TCRdb keeps only in-frame clonotypes and omits some of them. The sample has under 150,000 clones, around 90% seen once. The specimen was peripheral blood. The chain employs TRBV11-3 and TRBJ1-2; 7 bases are a match to TRBD1. This sequence originates from a man over 45 with active COVID-19. The CDR3 DNA reads TGTGCCAGCAGTTTCGACAGGGCTCCCTATGGCTACACCTTC. It codes for CASSFDRAPYGYTF.